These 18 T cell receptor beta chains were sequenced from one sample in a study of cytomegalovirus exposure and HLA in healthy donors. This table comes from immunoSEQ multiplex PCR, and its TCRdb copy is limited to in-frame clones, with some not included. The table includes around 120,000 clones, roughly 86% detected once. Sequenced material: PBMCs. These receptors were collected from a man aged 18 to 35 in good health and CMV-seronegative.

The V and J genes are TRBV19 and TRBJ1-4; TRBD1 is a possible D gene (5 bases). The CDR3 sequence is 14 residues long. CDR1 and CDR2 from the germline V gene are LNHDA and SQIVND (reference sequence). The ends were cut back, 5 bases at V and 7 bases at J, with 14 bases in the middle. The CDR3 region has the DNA TGTGCCAGTAGTGCAGGGATGGGGGGTGAAAAACTGTTTTTT. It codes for CASSAGMGGEKLFF.

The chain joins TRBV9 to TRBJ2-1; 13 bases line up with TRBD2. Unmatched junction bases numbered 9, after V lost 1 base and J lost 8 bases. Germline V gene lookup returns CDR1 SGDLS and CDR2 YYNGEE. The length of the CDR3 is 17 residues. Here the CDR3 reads CASSVPTSGGPQDEQFF. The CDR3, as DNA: TGTGCCAGCAGCGTACCGACTAGCGGGGGGCCCCAGGATGAGCAGTTCTTC.

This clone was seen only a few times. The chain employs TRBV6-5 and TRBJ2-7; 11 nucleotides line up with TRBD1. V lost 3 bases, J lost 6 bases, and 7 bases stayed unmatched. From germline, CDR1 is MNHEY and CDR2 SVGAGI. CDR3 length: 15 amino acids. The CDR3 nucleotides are TGTGCCAGCAGTTATACCGGGACAGGGGGATCCGAGCAGTACTTC. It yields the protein CASSYTGTGGSEQYF.

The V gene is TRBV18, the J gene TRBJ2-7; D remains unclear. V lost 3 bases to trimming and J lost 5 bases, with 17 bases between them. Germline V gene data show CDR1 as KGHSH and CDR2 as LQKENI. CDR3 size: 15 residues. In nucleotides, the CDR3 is TGTGCCAGCTCACCGTCCGGTCTAGGCAGCAACGAGCAGTACTTC. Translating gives CASSPSGLGSNEQYF.

The CDR3 DNA reads as TGTGCCAGCAGTCCCGGACGGGGTATGGAGCATTTT. The encoded protein is CASSPGRGMEHF. This rearrangement joins TRBV2 to TRBJ1-5; D not certain. Germline CDR1 reads SNHLY; CDR2 reads FYNNEI. The CDR3 contains 12 residues. Trimming cost V 5 bases and J 14 bases, with 16 bases left between them.

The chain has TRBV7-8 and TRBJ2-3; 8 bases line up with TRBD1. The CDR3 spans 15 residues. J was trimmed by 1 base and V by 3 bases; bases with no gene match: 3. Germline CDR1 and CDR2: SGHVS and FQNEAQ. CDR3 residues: CASSFQGAGTDTQYF. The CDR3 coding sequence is TGTGCCAGCAGCTTCCAGGGGGCGGGCACAGATACGCAGTATTTT.

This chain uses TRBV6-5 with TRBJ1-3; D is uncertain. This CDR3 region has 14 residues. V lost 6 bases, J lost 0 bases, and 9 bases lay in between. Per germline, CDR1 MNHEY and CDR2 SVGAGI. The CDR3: CASRVSGSGNTIYF. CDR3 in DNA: TGTGCCAGCAGAGTTTCGGGCTCTGGAAACACCATATATTTT.

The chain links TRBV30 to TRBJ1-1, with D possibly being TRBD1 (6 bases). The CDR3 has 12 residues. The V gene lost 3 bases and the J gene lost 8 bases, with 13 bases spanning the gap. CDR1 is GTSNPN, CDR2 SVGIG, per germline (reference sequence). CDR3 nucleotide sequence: TGTGCCTGGAGCGCCTCGGGGACAGAAGCTTTCTTT. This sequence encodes CAWSASGTEAFF. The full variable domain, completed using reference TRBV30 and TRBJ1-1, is SQTIHQWPATLVQPVGSPLSLECTVEGTSNPNLYWYRQAAGRGLQLLFYSVGIGQISSEVPQNLSASRPQDRQFILSSKKLLLSDSGFYLCAWSASGTEAFFGQGTRLTVV.

CDR3 region: CASSSGGLAAGELFF. Here the CDR3 DNA reads TGTGCCAGCAGCTCCGGAGGTCTAGCTGCCGGGGAGCTGTTTTTT. The genes are TRBV7-8 and TRBJ2-2, with D possibly being TRBD2 (5 bases). The V end lost 4 bases, the J end lost 6 bases, and 15 bases lay between the germline ends. Germline V gene lookup returns CDR1 SGHVS and CDR2 FQNEAQ. The CDR3 spans 15 residues.

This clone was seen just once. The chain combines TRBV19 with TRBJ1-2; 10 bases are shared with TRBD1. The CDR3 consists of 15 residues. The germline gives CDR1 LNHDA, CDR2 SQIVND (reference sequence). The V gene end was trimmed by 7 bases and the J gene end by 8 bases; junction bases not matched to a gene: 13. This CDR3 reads CASTHLSDRGLGYTF. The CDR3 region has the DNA TGTGCCAGTACCCATCTATCAGACAGGGGGCTGGGCTACACCTTC.

In nucleotides, the CDR3 is TGTGCCAGCAGCTCCCCCGACCGACGGAGGGGCTATGGCTACACCTTC. Amino acid sequence: CASSSPDRRRGYGYTF. The chain is built from TRBV7-9 and TRBJ1-2, with D maybe TRBD1 (5 bases). In germline, CDR1 is SEHNR, CDR2 FQNEAQ (reference sequence). This CDR3 comprises 16 residues. Trimming shortened V by 4 bases and J by 4 bases, and 19 bases separated the two germline ends.

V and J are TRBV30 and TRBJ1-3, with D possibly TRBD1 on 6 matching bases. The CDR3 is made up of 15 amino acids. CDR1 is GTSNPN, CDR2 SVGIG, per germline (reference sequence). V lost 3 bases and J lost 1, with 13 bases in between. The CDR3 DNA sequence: TGTGCCTGGAGGAACAGGGATGCTTCTGGAAACACCATATATTTT. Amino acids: CAWRNRDASGNTIYF. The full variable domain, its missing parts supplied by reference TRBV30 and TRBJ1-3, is SQTIHQWPATLVQPVGSPLSLECTVEGTSNPNLYWYRQAAGRGLQLLFYSVGIGQISSEVPQNLSASRPQDRQFILSSKKLLLSDSGFYLCAWRNRDASGNTIYFGEGSWLTVV.

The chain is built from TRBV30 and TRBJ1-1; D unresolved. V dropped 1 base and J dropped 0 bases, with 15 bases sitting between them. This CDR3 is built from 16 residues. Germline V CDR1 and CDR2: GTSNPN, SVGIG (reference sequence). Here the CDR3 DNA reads TGTGCCTGGAGTGGTCCGAGGAACGGGTTGAACACTGAAGCTTTCTTT. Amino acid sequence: CAWSGPRNGLNTEAFF.

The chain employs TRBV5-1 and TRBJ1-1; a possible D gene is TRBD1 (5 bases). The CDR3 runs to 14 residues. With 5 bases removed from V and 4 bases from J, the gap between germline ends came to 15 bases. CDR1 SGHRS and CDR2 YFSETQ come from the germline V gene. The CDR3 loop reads CASRKRSGATEAFF. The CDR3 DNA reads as TGCGCCAGCAGGAAAAGGAGTGGGGCCACTGAAGCTTTCTTT.

CDR3 amino acids: CASSQTSGRASGELFF. CDR3 nucleotides: TGCGCCAGCAGCCAAACTAGCGGGAGGGCCTCCGGGGAGCTGTTTTTT. The chain combines TRBV5-1 with TRBJ2-2, with 13 bases aligning to TRBD2. The CDR3 loop spans 16 amino acids. Germline assignment: CDR1 SGHRS and CDR2 YFSETQ. The V and J ends lost 4 bases and 6 bases, in that order; junction bases with no gene match: 6.

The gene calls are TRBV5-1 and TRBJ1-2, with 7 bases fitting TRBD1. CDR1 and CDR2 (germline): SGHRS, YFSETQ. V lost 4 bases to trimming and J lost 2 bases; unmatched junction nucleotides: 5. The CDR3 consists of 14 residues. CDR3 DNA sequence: TGCGCCAGCAGCGTCGACAGGGTGAACTATGGCTACACCTTC. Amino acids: CASSVDRVNYGYTF.

Here the CDR3 DNA reads TGTGCCAGCAGTGAAGGCACAACTAACTATGGCTACACCTTC. This encodes CASSEGTTNYGYTF. The chain carries TRBV2 and TRBJ1-2; D not resolved. The CDR3 runs 14 residues. V was pared by 1 base and J by 0 bases, with 6 bases between. Germline V gene lookup returns CDR1 SNHLY and CDR2 FYNNEI.

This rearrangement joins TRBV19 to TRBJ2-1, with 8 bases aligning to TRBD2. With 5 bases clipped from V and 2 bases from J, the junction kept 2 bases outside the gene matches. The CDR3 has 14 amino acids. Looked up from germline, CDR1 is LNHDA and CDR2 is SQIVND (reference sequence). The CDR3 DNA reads TGTGCCAGTAGTCGGGGGGGCCCCTACAATGAGCAGTTCTTC. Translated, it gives CASSRGGPYNEQFF.